This passage covers 2 T cell receptor beta chains from one sample sequenced in a study of blood T cells in healthy people across ages. The second PCR ran roughly 7 to 11 cycles with a sample-barcoded 5' primer and J-beta primers. A single record per CDR3 protein comes from TCRdb applying MiXCR to the 5' RACE reads. This sample has 850,000 or so distinct CDR3 sequences, with around 26% found just once. Sequencing input: blood. The source of these receptors is a woman of 80 years or more in good health.

The genes are TRBV12-3 or TRBV12-4 and TRBJ2-7, with D possibly matching TRBD1 (5 bases). The CDR3 contains 14 residues. The germline V and J ends were trimmed by 5 bases and 2 bases, with 13 bases remaining between them. The CDR3 reads CASSPGILTYEQYF. In DNA, the CDR3 is TGTGCCAGCAGTCCAGGGATTCTAACCTACGAGCAGTACTTC.

Note on this clonotype: This may arise from a read error, as a much more abundant clone is one base away. The chain links TRBV7-9 to TRBJ1-2; 9 bases align to TRBD1. The CDR3 length is 16 residues. The germline gives CDR1 SEHNR, CDR2 FQNEAQ (reference sequence). CDR3 DNA: TGTGCCGGCAGCTCCCAACCGGGACAGGGCCACTATGGCTACACCTTC. Protein sequence: CAGSSQPGQGHYGYTF.